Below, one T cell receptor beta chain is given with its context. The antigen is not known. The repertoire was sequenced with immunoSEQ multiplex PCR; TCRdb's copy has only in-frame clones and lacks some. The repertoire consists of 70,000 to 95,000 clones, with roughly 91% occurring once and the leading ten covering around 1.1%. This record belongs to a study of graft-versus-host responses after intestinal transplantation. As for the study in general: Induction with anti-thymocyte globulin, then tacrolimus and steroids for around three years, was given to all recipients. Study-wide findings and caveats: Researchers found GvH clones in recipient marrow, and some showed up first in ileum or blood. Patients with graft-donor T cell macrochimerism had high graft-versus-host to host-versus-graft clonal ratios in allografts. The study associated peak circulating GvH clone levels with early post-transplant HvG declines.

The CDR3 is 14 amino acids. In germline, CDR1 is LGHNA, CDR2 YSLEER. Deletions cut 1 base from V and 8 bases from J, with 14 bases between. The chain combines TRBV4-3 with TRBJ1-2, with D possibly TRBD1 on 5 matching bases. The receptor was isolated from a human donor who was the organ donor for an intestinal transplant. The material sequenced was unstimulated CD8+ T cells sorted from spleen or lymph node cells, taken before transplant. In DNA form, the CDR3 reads TGCGCCAGCAGCCAAGTCGGGGGAGGGGTCGGCTACACCTTC. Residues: CASSQVGGGVGYTF.